Each of the 24 T cell receptor beta chains below was sequenced from the same sample in a study of neoadjuvant anti-PD-1 for oral cavity cancer. Libraries were prepared by immunoSEQ multiplex PCR; TCRdb keeps only in-frame clonotypes and omits some of them. This table holds about 14,000 clones, roughly 70% found once. Specimen: PBMCs, collected before nivolumab (anti-PD-1) treatment. Receptors were obtained from a person between 35 and 79 years old with oral cavity squamous cell carcinoma.

This clone appeared a few times. The junction differs from germline at one of its ends, possibly a read error. CDR3 coding DNA: TGTGCCAGCAGTTCGACGATAAGAAGGGCCTTC. Protein sequence: CASSSTIRRAF. The chain links TRBV28 to TRBJ2-7, with D hard to call. CDR1 is MDHEN and CDR2 is SYDVKM in the germline V gene. This CDR3 is built from 11 residues.

J is TRBJ2-2 and V is TRBV11-2; D not certain. Trimming cost V 3 bases and J 4 bases, with 18 bases left between them. Germline V gives CDR1 SGHAT, CDR2 FQNNGV. The CDR3 spans 17 residues. The CDR3 nucleotides read TGTGCCAGCAGCTTCCCATCGGGCGGCGGCCCCACCGGGGAGCTGTTTTTT. Translation: CASSFPSGGGPTGELFF.

This clone showed up just a few times. The rearrangement links TRBV29-1 to TRBJ2-2; TRBD2 agrees at 11 bases. Germline-derived CDR1 and CDR2 are SQVTM and ANQGSEA. Trimming removed 0 bases from V and 5 bases from J; junction bases left unmatched: 5. This CDR3 has 16 residues. The CDR3: CSVEDLAGGGTGELFF. The CDR3 DNA reads as TGCAGCGTTGAAGATCTAGCGGGAGGTGGGACCGGGGAGCTGTTTTTT.

The chain uses TRBV9 and TRBJ2-3, with 11 bases that match TRBD2. Per germline, CDR1 SGDLS and CDR2 YYNGEE. CDR3 length: 16 residues. V was clipped by 4 bases and J by 0 bases; unmatched bases: 4. This chain's CDR3 is CASSSGLAGSTDTQYF. The CDR3 bases are TGTGCCAGCAGCTCCGGACTAGCGGGCAGCACAGATACGCAGTATTTT. Variable domain in full (rest from reference TRBV9 and TRBJ2-3): DSGVTQTPKHLITATGQRVTLRCSPRSGDLSVYWYQQSLDQGLQFLIQYYNGEERAKGNILERFSAQQFPDLHSELNLSSLELGDSALYFCASSSGLAGSTDTQYFGPGTRLTVL.

In its sample, this clone was seen a few times. This sequence joins TRBV5-5 and TRBJ2-1; D is possibly TRBD1 (7 bases). The CDR3 runs to 18 residues. The V gene's germline CDR1 is SGHKS and CDR2 YYEKEE (reference sequence). V was trimmed by 2 bases and J by 0 bases, leaving 18 bases between them. The CDR3: CASSLNPPGGISYNEQFF. In DNA, the CDR3 is TGTGCCAGCAGCTTAAACCCCCCAGGGGGGATCTCCTACAATGAGCAGTTCTTC.

V gene TRBV11-2 combines with J gene TRBJ1-2, with D unclear. The CDR3 consists of 15 residues. Trimming cost V 7 bases and J 7 bases, with 22 bases left between them. The germline gives CDR1 SGHAT, CDR2 FQNNGV. CDR3 nucleotide sequence: TGTGCCAGCATGAGTTCATACCGACGAGCGAGTGGCTACACCTTC. It encodes CASMSSYRRASGYTF.

This CDR3 is CSLRDYGETQYF. CDR3 DNA sequence: TGCAGCCTCAGGGACTATGGAGAGACCCAGTACTTC. V usage is TRBV29-1 and J usage is TRBJ2-5; 7 bases are a match to TRBD2. V dropped 8 bases and J dropped 4; count of bases not matched to a gene: 7. The V gene's germline CDR1 is SQVTM and CDR2 ANQGSEA. CDR3 size: 12 residues.

This chain joins TRBV11-3 and TRBJ2-1, with 9 bases matching TRBD2. Germline CDR1 reads SGHNT; CDR2 reads YENEEA. The CDR3 contains 15 residues. The J segment lost 4 bases and the V segment lost 5 bases, leaving 6 bases of the junction unmatched. The CDR3: CASSPRLAGYNEQFF. DNA of the CDR3: TGTGCCAGCAGCCCCCGGCTAGCGGGATACAATGAGCAGTTCTTC.

The chain carries TRBV11-2 and TRBJ2-7; either TRBD1 or TRBD2 may supply D (5 bases each). V shed 3 bases and J shed 3 bases, with 9 bases lying between them. CDR1 is SGHAT and CDR2 is FQNNGV in the germline V gene. The CDR3 extends over 13 amino acids. This chain's CDR3 is CASSFRGVYEQYF. In nucleotides, the CDR3 is TGTGCCAGCAGCTTCCGAGGGGTCTACGAGCAGTACTTC.

The chain recombines TRBV20-1 with TRBJ1-1, with D perhaps TRBD1 (5 bases). This CDR3 is 11 amino acids long. CDR1 and CDR2 (germline): DFQATT, SNEGSKA (reference sequence). Trimming pared 2 bases from V and 10 bases from J, leaving 11 bases between. The chain's CDR3 is CSARPQGLAFF. CDR3 nucleotides: TGCAGTGCTAGACCTCAGGGTTTAGCTTTCTTT.

This sequence joins TRBV5-1 and TRBJ2-3; unclear D gene. CDR1 is SGHRS and CDR2 is YFSETQ in the germline V gene. V shed 0 bases and J shed 0 bases, with 8 bases lying between them. CDR3 length: 15 amino acids. CDR3 protein: CASSLAGASTDTQYF. Here the CDR3 DNA reads TGCGCCAGCAGCTTGGCGGGTGCTAGCACAGATACGCAGTATTTT.

The CDR3 DNA follows: TGTGCCAGCAGCGGACGACAAGTGTCTGGGGCCAACGTCCTGACTTTC. Its protein product is CASSGRQVSGANVLTF. This chain connects TRBV6-6 to TRBJ2-6; D remains unclear. The CDR3 totals 16 residues. Germline CDR1 reads MNHNY; CDR2 reads SVGAGI (reference sequence). V lost 6 bases and J lost 1, with 13 bases in between.

This clone was seen only a few times. V is TRBV10-1 and J is TRBJ2-1; D uncertain. Germline V gene data show CDR1 as WNHNN and CDR2 as SYGVQD (reference sequence). The V gene lost 3 bases and the J gene lost 0 bases, with 12 bases spanning the gap. The length of the CDR3 is 16 residues. Here the CDR3 reads CASSEDSSFSYNEQFF. The CDR3 DNA sequence: TGCGCCAGCAGTGAAGACTCTTCTTTCTCCTACAATGAGCAGTTCTTC.

This clone occurred a few times. This sequence joins TRBV2 and TRBJ1-2; D unresolved. Trimming pared 6 bases from V and 1 base from J, leaving 3 bases between. The CDR3 spans 11 residues. Germline CDR1 and CDR2: SNHLY and FYNNEI. The chain's CDR3 is CASSDNYGYTF. The CDR3 nucleotides are TGTGCCAGCAGCGATAACTATGGCTACACCTTC.

The chain employs TRBV20-1 and TRBJ2-7, with unresolved D. Germline V gene data show CDR1 as DFQATT and CDR2 as SNEGSKA (reference sequence). This CDR3 is built from 11 residues. Deletions cut 0 bases from V and 8 bases from J, with 8 bases between. The CDR3 nucleotides read TGCAGTGCTAGAGATTTGAGACAGCAGTACTTC. Residues: CSARDLRQQYF.

The chain combines TRBV7-3 with TRBJ2-6, with D possibly being TRBD2 (5 bases). Trimming took 1 base from V and 0 from J, leaving 13 bases between them. The CDR3 runs 18 residues. Germline V CDR1 and CDR2: SGHTA, FQGTGA. The CDR3 DNA reads as TGTGCCAGCAGCTTAATAGGGAGAGGGAGCTCTGGGGCCAACGTCCTGACTTTC. The encoded protein is CASSLIGRGSSGANVLTF.

The rearrangement links TRBV5-1 to TRBJ2-1, with D perhaps matching TRBD1 (6 bases). Germline values: CDR1 SGHRS, CDR2 YFSETQ. This CDR3 is 15 amino acids long. Trimming took off 1 base at V and 1 base at J, with 9 bases between the two ends. CDR3 in DNA: TGCGCCAGCAGCTTGCGACAGGAGTCCTACAATGAGCAGTTCTTC. It codes for CASSLRQESYNEQFF.

This rearrangement joins TRBV20-1 to TRBJ1-2; D is ambiguous. Looked up from germline, CDR1 is DFQATT and CDR2 is SNEGSKA (reference sequence). Between the trimmed V and J ends, which lost 5 bases and 0 bases, there was a span of 1 base. The CDR3 has 10 residues. The CDR3 nucleotides read TGCAGTGCTCCTAACTATGGCTACACCTTC. It translates to CSAPNYGYTF.

The chain employs TRBV7-8 and TRBJ2-2; D unclear. Germline V gives CDR1 SGHVS, CDR2 FQNEAQ. Trimming took 2 bases from V and 5 from J, leaving 12 bases between them. The CDR3 is 15 amino acids. CDR3 sequence: CASSLLRTVTGELFF. DNA for the CDR3: TGTGCCAGCAGCTTATTAAGGACGGTGACCGGGGAGCTGTTTTTT.

This clone showed up just a few times. V is TRBV10-3 and J is TRBJ1-1, with 8 positions matching TRBD1. The CDR3 sequence is 12 residues long. The J segment lost 5 bases and the V segment lost 7 bases, leaving 3 bases of the junction unmatched. From germline, CDR1 is ENHRY and CDR2 SYGVKD. CDR3 bases: TGTGCCATCACCCGGACAGGGACTGAAGCTTTCTTT. This encodes CAITRTGTEAFF.

This clone is a singleton in its sample. This chain connects TRBV5-1 to TRBJ2-1; possibly TRBD2 for D (5 bases). This CDR3 spans 14 amino acids. The germline CDR1 and CDR2 sequences are SGHRS and YFSETQ. The V end lost 5 bases, the J end lost 0 bases, and 9 bases lay between the germline ends. This chain's CDR3 is CASRGSSSYNEQFF. The CDR3 nucleotides read TGCGCCAGCAGAGGGAGTAGCTCCTACAATGAGCAGTTCTTC.

The rearrangement links TRBV29-1 to TRBJ2-2, with 9 positions matching TRBD1. The CDR3 is made up of 13 amino acids. The V gene end was trimmed by 8 bases and the J gene end by 6 bases; junction bases not matched to a gene: 7. CDR1 is SQVTM and CDR2 is ANQGSEA in the germline V gene. The CDR3 nucleotides are TGCAGCTACGGACAGGGGCTCGCCGGGGAGCTGTTTTTT. Its protein is CSYGQGLAGELFF.

The chain is built from TRBV18 and TRBJ2-1, with D possibly being TRBD1 or TRBD2 (7 bases each). The CDR3 spans 17 residues. V lost 3 bases and J lost 6, with 21 bases in between. Per the germline V gene, CDR1 is KGHSH and CDR2 is LQKENI. CDR3 sequence (DNA): TGTGCCAGCTCACCCCCCCAGAGGGGGCGGGAGTTCAATGAGCAGTTCTTC. Residues: CASSPPQRGREFNEQFF.

The V call is TRBV10-2, the J call TRBJ1-2; D perhaps matches TRBD1 (6 bases). Germline CDR1 WSHSY, CDR2 SAAADI. CDR3 length equals 13 residues. Trimming took off 6 bases at V and 7 bases at J, with 15 bases between the two ends. The CDR3 bases are TGCGCCAGCAGCCGCGGGGGGGCGGGTGGCTACACCTTC. Encoded protein: CASSRGGAGGYTF.